This TCR beta chain came from a study of blood T cell repertoires in COVID-19. Looking at the study overall: Specimens from acute and convalescent COVID-19 originated in the United States, Italy and Spain. Sample material is recorded as cDNA or gDNA derived from T cells, B-cell-depleted T cells, or PBMCs.

Original analysis: Reference gene primer amplification gave nucleated cell count estimates. The repertoire was sequenced with immunoSEQ multiplex PCR; TCRdb's copy has only in-frame clones and lacks some. V and J calls and clone size follow that table, whereas D and trimming were derived from the DNA. The data show 170,000 or so clones, around nine tenths seen once. The CDR3 has 14 amino acids. CDR1 and CDR2 (germline): KGHDR, SFDVKD. Between the trimmed V and J ends, which lost 3 bases and 0 bases, there was a span of 8 bases. This TCR was recovered from a man in his fifties or sixties with acute or convalescent COVID-19. Input material: peripheral blood. The rearrangement uses TRBV24-1 and TRBJ2-7, with D unclear. Written as DNA, the CDR3 is TGTGCCACCAGTGATATGTCAGACTCCTACGAGCAGTACTTC. This translates into CATSDMSDSYEQYF.